Listed below are T cell receptor beta chains from one sample, sequenced in a study of control samples from healthy donors and cancer patients. Clones were read by immunoSEQ multiplex PCR, and TCRdb kept only the in-frame ones, dropping some. Among almost 90,000 clones listed, about 83% were seen once. Sequenced material: blood. These receptors were taken from a woman aged 40 to 49 in good health. Both conserved end residues are part of each CDR3. Fields, in order: clone size, J gene, D gene, V gene, CDR3 length, CDR3 protein, CDR3 DNA. D genes are given only for firm matches. Only some rows state a clone size, as once, few, many or a class for expanded clones.

NA,TRBJ1-2,NA,TRBV11-3,14,CASSLSGGDYGYTF,TGTGCCAGCAGCCTCTCCGGGGGCGACTATGGCTACACCTTC
NA,TRBJ1-6,TRBD1,TRBV19,15,CASSTGQVGNSPLHF,TGTGCCAGTAGTACGGGACAGGTGGGAAATTCACCCCTCCACTTT
once,TRBJ1-6,NA,TRBV3-1/TRBV3-2,15,CASSQGPRGNSPLHF,TGTGCCAGCAGCCAAGGTCCTCGGGGAAATTCACCCCTCCACTTT
NA,TRBJ2-7,TRBD1,TRBV29-1,14,CSARAGQGTYEQYF,TGCAGCGCCCGGGCGGGACAGGGGACTTACGAGCAGTACTTC
NA,TRBJ2-3,TRBD2,TRBV6-5,14,CASMRRGTTDTQYF,TGTGCCAGCATGCGGCGGGGGACTACAGATACGCAGTATTTT
NA,TRBJ1-2,NA,TRBV12-3/TRBV12-4,13,CASSSGSNYGYTF,TGTGCCAGCAGCTCCGGATCGAACTATGGCTACACCTTC
NA,TRBJ1-5,NA,TRBV5-5,18,CASSFGLTAFGGNQPQHF,TGTGCCAGCAGCTTCGGCCTAACAGCGTTTGGGGGCAATCAGCCCCAGCATTTT
NA,TRBJ1-1,NA,TRBV29-1,11,CSVRVNTEAFF,TGCAGCGTTAGGGTGAACACTGAAGCTTTCTTT
NA,TRBJ1-2,NA,TRBV7-8,12,CASSLGRDGYTF,TGTGCCAGCAGTCTGGGGAGGGATGGCTACACCTTC
NA,TRBJ2-1,TRBD2,TRBV7-3,15,CASSLGPSGYNEQFF,TGTGCCAGCAGCCTAGGGCCTAGCGGGTACAATGAGCAGTTCTTC
NA,TRBJ1-5,NA,TRBV10-3,15,CAIRDGQMGNQPQHF,TGTGCCATCAGGGACGGACAGATGGGCAATCAGCCCCAGCATTTT
NA,TRBJ2-7,TRBD2,TRBV9,15,CASSVGLADSYEQYF,TGTGCCAGCAGCGTGGGACTAGCGGACTCCTACGAGCAGTACTTC
few,TRBJ1-2,NA,TRBV30,12,CAWSHGTSGYTF,TGTGCCTGGAGTCACGGGACCTCGGGCTACACCTTC
few,TRBJ2-5,NA,TRBV21-1,11,CASSPRETQYF,TGTGCCAGCAGCCCCCGAGAGACCCAGTACTTC
NA,TRBJ1-1,NA,TRBV5-5,16,CASSLTPDRMNTEAFF,TGTGCCAGCAGCTTGACCCCAGATCGGATGAACACTGAAGCTTTCTTT
NA,TRBJ1-5,TRBD1,TRBV4-1,15,CASSHTDRGPQPQHF,TGCGCCAGCAGCCATACCGACAGGGGACCTCAGCCCCAGCATTTT